The clone carrying this T cell receptor (beta chain) has just a few counts. The antigen is not known. The data were taken from a study of beta chain features in type 1 diabetes. Study background: The patients were much like the healthy donors in age, gender and cell yields. Study results and limitations: TCRB repertoires of naive, central memory and Treg cells appeared more similar among patients than among healthy donors. Shortening of TCRB CDR3s, moderate but significant, appeared in all four CD4+ subsets of Type 1 diabetes patients.

All of the isolated RNA was reverse transcribed, so expressed TCRB transcripts were sequenced. Libraries were prepared by immunoSEQ multiplex PCR; TCRdb keeps only in-frame clonotypes and omits some of them. The sample shows 200,000 to 300,000 clones, roughly 21% of them seen only once. Isolation of CD4+ naive, central memory, regulatory and stem cell-like memory cells was achieved by sorting via CD45RO/CCR7/CD25/CD127/CD95/CD27. Each population that was sorted was more than 98% pure. This CDR3 region has 15 residues. The ends were cut back, 6 bases at V and 5 bases at J, with 18 bases in the middle. Looked up from germline, CDR1 is SGHNT and CDR2 is YYREEE (reference sequence).

Specimen: naive CD4+ T cells from blood. V usage is TRBV5-4 and J usage is TRBJ2-1; maybe TRBD2 (5 bases). This TCR derives from a woman aged 40 to 50 with type 1 diabetes. CDR3 sequence reads: CASIVKGGLDNEQFF. For the CDR3, the DNA is TGTGCCAGCATTGTAAAGGGCGGACTCGACAATGAGCAGTTCTTC.